The 18 T cell receptor beta chains below come from one sample, sequenced in a study of cytomegalovirus exposure and HLA in healthy donors. It was with 60 Vbeta and 13 Jbeta primers that the PCR ran. TCRdb keeps only in-frame clones here, not all; method: immunoSEQ multiplex PCR. Here the sample spans around 150,000 clones, 55% to 80% being singletons. Sequenced material: PBMCs. The receptors derive from a woman under 30 in good health and CMV-seropositive.

This clone was recorded a few times. The chain employs TRBV10-2 and TRBJ2-7, with a weak D call TRBD1 (5 bases). CDR3 size: 13 residues. Germline loops: CDR1 WSHSY, CDR2 SAAADI. Trimming left V 6 bases short and J 3 bases short, with 12 bases between. CDR3 nucleotides: TGCGCCAGCAGGCCAACAGGTCACTACGAGCAGTACTTC. Residues: CASRPTGHYEQYF.

This CDR3 is CASSPGTGGQPNTEAFF. The CDR3 nucleotides read TGTGCCAGTAGTCCGGGGACAGGGGGCCAACCGAACACTGAAGCTTTCTTT. J is TRBJ1-1 and V is TRBV19; TRBD1 matches at 12 bases. The CDR3 totals 17 residues. CDR1 LNHDA and CDR2 SQIVND come from the germline V gene (reference sequence). V lost 5 bases, J lost 1 base, and 8 bases stayed unmatched.

This clone was seen only a few times. This sequence joins TRBV9 and TRBJ1-3; maybe TRBD1 (5 bases). The V gene lost 7 bases and the J gene lost 3 bases, with 20 bases spanning the gap. Germline V lookup: CDR1 SGDLS, CDR2 YYNGEE. The CDR3 totals 16 residues. This CDR3 is CASGARQESNGNTIYF. CDR3 nucleotides: TGTGCCAGCGGGGCGAGACAAGAAAGTAATGGAAACACCATATATTTT.

The CDR3 DNA sequence: TGTGCCAGCAGCTTCAGCGTAAAACAAGAGACCCAGTACTTC. This encodes CASSFSVKQETQYF. The genes are TRBV7-8 and TRBJ2-5; no firm D call. CDR1 and CDR2 (germline): SGHVS, FQNEAQ. The CDR3 contains 14 residues. Trimming removed 3 bases at V and 2 bases at J, with 10 bases between.

Only a few counts were recorded for this clone. This rearrangement joins TRBV19 to TRBJ1-1; D is possibly TRBD1 (6 bases). The V and J ends lost 3 bases and 2 bases respectively, with 22 bases between them. Looked up from germline, CDR1 is LNHDA and CDR2 is SQIVND (reference sequence). The CDR3 totals 18 residues. Here the CDR3 reads CASSIITLMARGNTEAFF. As DNA, the CDR3 is TGTGCCAGTAGTATTATAACCTTAATGGCCAGGGGTAACACTGAAGCTTTCTTT.

This chain links TRBV18 with TRBJ2-5, with D tentatively TRBD1 (6 bases). This CDR3 contains 14 residues. Germline V lookup: CDR1 KGHSH, CDR2 LQKENI. Trimming pared 3 bases from V and 5 bases from J, leaving 13 bases between. The CDR3 loop reads CASSPGDTTETQYF. For the CDR3, the DNA is TGTGCCAGCTCACCCGGGGACACCACGGAGACCCAGTACTTC.

The V and J genes are TRBV13 and TRBJ2-5; TRBD2 aligns across 7 bases. The V segment lost 0 bases and the J segment 5 bases; nucleotides outside the gene matches: 3. The CDR3 consists of 14 residues. The germline V gene encodes CDR1 PRHDT and CDR2 FYEKMQ (reference sequence). In DNA, the CDR3 is TGTGCCAGCAGCTTAGGACTAGCGTGGGAGACCCAGTACTTC. Residues: CASSLGLAWETQYF. The variable domain in full, with the rest retrieved from reference TRBV13 and TRBJ2-5, is AAGVIQSPRHLIKEKRETATLKCYPIPRHDTVYWYQQGPGQDPQFLISFYEKMQSDKGSIPDRFSAQQFSDYHSELNMSSLELGDSALYFCASSLGLAWETQYFGPGTRLLVL.

This clone was found once. The chain couples TRBV28 to TRBJ2-7; D is unresolved. Germline V gene lookup returns CDR1 MDHEN and CDR2 SYDVKM. This CDR3 spans 14 amino acids. Trimming stripped 3 bases from V and 3 bases from J, with 12 bases between. In nucleotides, the CDR3 is TGTGCCAGCAGTTTGTACATGGGCCGCTACGAGCAGTACTTC. It specifies CASSLYMGRYEQYF.

This chain joins TRBV25-1 and TRBJ2-2; 9 bases map to TRBD1. CDR3 length: 18 residues. V dropped 4 bases and J dropped 0; count of bases not matched to a gene: 9. CDR1 and CDR2 (germline): MGHDK, SYGVNS. The CDR3 here is CASSASQGDRANTGELFF. CDR3 in DNA: TGTGCCAGCAGTGCATCCCAAGGGGACAGGGCGAACACCGGGGAGCTGTTTTTT.

This chain joins TRBV4-2 and TRBJ2-7, with a possible D match to TRBD2 (5 bases). In germline, CDR1 is LGHNA, CDR2 YNFKEQ. Trimming left V 0 bases short and J 5 bases short, with 11 bases between. The CDR3 has 14 amino acids. CDR3 sequence: CASSQDWAGDEQYF. CDR3 in DNA: TGTGCCAGCAGCCAAGACTGGGCGGGCGACGAGCAGTACTTC.

This chain uses TRBV2 with TRBJ1-5, with D unclear. Germline V lookup: CDR1 SNHLY, CDR2 FYNNEI. The CDR3 length is 14 residues. Trimming removed 6 bases at V and 1 base at J, with 10 bases between. The CDR3 reads CASRRTISNQPQHF. Here the CDR3 DNA reads TGTGCCAGCAGGCGAACCATAAGCAATCAGCCCCAGCATTTT. The whole variable domain, remainder taken from reference TRBV2 and TRBJ1-5, is EPEVTQTPSHQVTQMGQEVILRCVPISNHLYFYWYRQILGQKVEFLVSFYNNEISEKSEIFDDQFSVERPDGSNFTLKIRSTKLEDSAMYFCASRRTISNQPQHFGDGTRLSIL.

As to this clone: One end of the junction fails to match germline, which may point to a read error. The CDR3 DNA sequence: TGTTCCAGCAGCTTAGCGGGGGCCACGAACACTGAAGCTTTCTTT. Translation: CSSSLAGATNTEAFF. This rearrangement joins TRBV7-9 to TRBJ1-1; TRBD1 is a possible D gene (6 bases). The CDR3 is 15 amino acids. Germline values: CDR1 SEHNR, CDR2 FQNEAQ (reference sequence).

The J gene is TRBJ1-3, the V gene TRBV18; no definite D call. Between the trimmed V and J ends, which lost 3 bases and 0 bases, there was a span of 9 bases. CDR1 is KGHSH, CDR2 LQKENI, per germline. This CDR3 contains 15 residues. CDR3 amino acids: CASSPRTGSGNTIYF. CDR3 bases: TGTGCCAGCTCACCGAGAACTGGCTCTGGAAACACCATATATTTT.

CDR3 nucleotide sequence: TGTGCCAGCAGTCTGACAGGGGGCGCGGCTGAAGCTTTCTTT. Translated, it gives CASSLTGGAAEAFF. V usage is TRBV28 and J usage is TRBJ1-1, with 10 bases lining up with TRBD1. Losses at the gene ends were 5 bases for V and 6 bases for J; bases not matched to a gene: 6. The CDR3 consists of 14 residues. Germline CDR1 reads MDHEN; CDR2 reads SYDVKM.

The chain carries TRBV6-1 and TRBJ1-5; D perhaps matches TRBD1 (5 bases). V was pared by 2 bases and J by 7 bases, with 9 bases between. The CDR3 is 13 amino acids. The V gene's germline CDR1 is MNHNS and CDR2 SASEGT. CDR3 loop: CASSESDSQPQHF. The CDR3 DNA is TGTGCCAGCAGTGAATCTGACAGCCAGCCCCAGCATTTT.

The chain recombines TRBV21-1 with TRBJ2-5; TRBD1, the D gene given by the table, was not confirmed from the DNA. TRBV21-1 is tagged as a pseudogene. CDR3 size: 16 residues. DNA of the CDR3: TGTGCCAGCAGCACAAGGACAGGGGGGTACCAAGAGACCCAGTACTTC. Protein sequence: CASSTRTGGYQETQYF.

The V and J genes are TRBV7-9 and TRBJ2-7; perhaps TRBD2 as D (6 bases). V lost 5 bases and J lost 2, with 19 bases in between. The CDR3 contains 16 residues. Germline lookup yields CDR1 SEHNR and CDR2 FQNEAQ (reference sequence). Here the CDR3 DNA reads TGTGCCAGCAGCCTCACCATGGGGGAGGTCCCCTACGAGCAGTACTTC. Protein: CASSLTMGEVPYEQYF.

The count of this clone is one. The chain couples TRBV21-1 to TRBJ2-1; the DNA was not used to check the table's D call, TRBD2. TRBV21-1 is noted as a pseudogene. The length of the CDR3 is 14 residues. CDR3 DNA: TGTGCCAGCAGCATAACTAGCGGGAGCAATGAGCAGTTCTTC. Residues: CASSITSGSNEQFF.